These T cell receptor beta chains were read from a single sample in a study of multiple sclerosis patients with progressive multifocal leukoencephalopathy. Assay used: immunoSEQ multiplex PCR; TCRdb lists only in-frame clones, some missing. The sample yields around 25,000 clones, around 93% seen once. This material consisted of PBMCs, taken from a patient treated with natalizumab. These receptors originate from a young man with multiple sclerosis. Both conserved end residues are part of each CDR3. D genes are given only for firm matches. Clone size, where shown, is once, few, many, or a class for clones that have expanded.

clone size: NA
J gene: TRBJ2-3
D gene: TRBD2
V gene: TRBV7-9
CDR3 DNA: TGTGCCAGCAGCTTAGATCGAGAGCTAGCGGTTCAGGGAGATACGCAGTATTTT
CDR3 protein: CASSLDRELAVQGDTQYF

clone size: once
J gene: TRBJ2-2
D gene: TRBD1
V gene: TRBV4-3
CDR3 DNA: TGCGCCAGCAGCCAGATGGACAGGGGACGCCCGAACACCGGGGAGCTGTTTTTT
CDR3 protein: CASSQMDRGRPNTGELFF

clone size: NA
J gene: TRBJ2-3
D gene: NA
V gene: TRBV9
CDR3 DNA: TGTGCCAGCAGCGTAAAAGCCGGGCAGAACACAGATACGCAGTATTTT
CDR3 protein: CASSVKAGQNTDTQYF

clone size: NA
J gene: TRBJ2-3
D gene: TRBD2
V gene: TRBV5-1
CDR3 DNA: TGCGCCAGCAGCTCCAGCCCCGGACTAGCGGGACTAACAGATACGCAGTATTTT
CDR3 protein: CASSSSPGLAGLTDTQYF

clone size: NA
J gene: TRBJ1-2
D gene: NA
V gene: TRBV6-4
CDR3 DNA: TGTGCCAGCAGGCCAGGGACGGACTATGGCTACACCTTC
CDR3 protein: CASRPGTDYGYTF

clone size: NA
J gene: TRBJ2-2
D gene: NA
V gene: TRBV9
CDR3 DNA: TGTGCCAGCAGCGAGCCCAGGGGGGGAGTCGCCGGGGAGCTGTTTTTT
CDR3 protein: CASSEPRGGVAGELFF

clone size: NA
J gene: TRBJ2-1
D gene: NA
V gene: TRBV27
CDR3 DNA: TGTGCCAGCAGTCTCGGAGGGACAAAGAACAATGAGCAGTTCTTC
CDR3 protein: CASSLGGTKNNEQFF

clone size: NA
J gene: TRBJ2-1
D gene: TRBD2
V gene: TRBV27
CDR3 DNA: TGTGCCAGCAGTCCCCGCCGGGGACTAGCAGACCTCAATGAGCAGTTCTTC
CDR3 protein: CASSPRRGLADLNEQFF

clone size: NA
J gene: TRBJ1-4
D gene: NA
V gene: TRBV6-6
CDR3 DNA: TGTGCCAGCAGTTACTTGGACAGCGAAAAACTGTTTTTT
CDR3 protein: CASSYLDSEKLFF

clone size: NA
J gene: TRBJ2-5
D gene: NA
V gene: TRBV11-3
CDR3 DNA: TGTGCCAGCAGTGCCGCTAGCGCCGCGCAAGAGACCCAGTACTTC
CDR3 protein: CASSAASAAQETQYF

clone size: NA
J gene: TRBJ2-3
D gene: NA
V gene: TRBV7-3
CDR3 DNA: TGTGCCAGCAGCTTAAGTCGGGGGGCACTCACAGATACGCAGTATTTT
CDR3 protein: CASSLSRGALTDTQYF

clone size: NA
J gene: TRBJ2-7
D gene: NA
V gene: TRBV29-1
CDR3 DNA: TGCAGCGTTAGAACGGAGGACACCTACGGGCAGTACTTC
CDR3 protein: CSVRTEDTYGQYF

clone size: few
J gene: TRBJ2-3
D gene: NA
V gene: TRBV6-6
CDR3 DNA: TGTGCCAGCAGTTCAACGGAGGTTACGCAGTATTTT
CDR3 protein: CASSSTEVTQYF

clone size: NA
J gene: TRBJ2-1
D gene: TRBD2
V gene: TRBV11-3
CDR3 DNA: TGTGCCAGCAGCACTTACGGGGGAGGGCCAAAGTATGAGCAGTTCTTC
CDR3 protein: CASSTYGGGPKYEQFF

clone size: NA
J gene: TRBJ2-5
D gene: NA
V gene: TRBV5-1
CDR3 DNA: TGCGCCAGCAGCTTGAGAGGCCAGAGGGGCCAAGAGACCCAGTACTTC
CDR3 protein: CASSLRGQRGQETQYF

clone size: NA
J gene: TRBJ2-1
D gene: NA
V gene: TRBV15
CDR3 DNA: TGTGCCACCAGCAGAGATTTACTTGGGTTTGGGTCCTACAATGAGCAGTTCTTC
CDR3 protein: CATSRDLLGFGSYNEQFF

clone size: few
J gene: TRBJ1-5
D gene: NA
V gene: TRBV6-4
CDR3 DNA: TGTGCCAGCAGTGATCTCGGCAGGGATAGCAATCAGCCCCAGCATTTT
CDR3 protein: CASSDLGRDSNQPQHF

clone size: NA
J gene: TRBJ1-1
D gene: NA
V gene: TRBV7-9
CDR3 DNA: TGTGCCAGCAGCTTAGGAGGGGTTGCTGAAGCTTTCTTT
CDR3 protein: CASSLGGVAEAFF

clone size: NA
J gene: TRBJ2-1
D gene: NA
V gene: TRBV15
CDR3 DNA: TGTGCCACCAGCACACGGCCACCCTCCTACAATGAGCAGTTCTTC
CDR3 protein: CATSTRPPSYNEQFF

clone size: NA
J gene: TRBJ1-1
D gene: TRBD1
V gene: TRBV4-3
CDR3 DNA: TGCGCCAGCAGCCCCTACAGGGGGGACACTGAAGCTTTCTTT
CDR3 protein: CASSPYRGDTEAFF